This is a list of T cell receptor beta chains from one sample in a study of CD8 T cells in ankylosing spondylitis. TCRdb called the 5' RACE reads again in MiXCR, with one record for every CDR3 protein. The table shows about 40,000 distinct CDR3 sequences, with 16% occurring only once. What was sequenced was blood. The source is a male donor with ankylosing spondylitis or in good health (not recorded which). The CDR3 runs from the conserved cysteine through the conserved F or W. The D gene is left open where the match is weak. Clone size is not always given. Where it is, it says once, few, many or a class for expanded clones.

V gene	clone size	D gene	J gene	CDR3 DNA	CDR3 protein
TRBV12-3/TRBV12-4	NA	NA	TRBJ2-4	TGTGCCAGCACCATAGGGATCCCCAAAAACATTCAGTACTTC	CASTIGIPKNIQYF
TRBV27	NA	NA	TRBJ2-1	TGTGCCAGCAGTTCCCCGGGGGGCTCGAATGAGCAGTTCTTC	CASSSPGGSNEQFF
TRBV29-1	few	TRBD1	TRBJ1-4	TGCAGCGTTGCCGGGACAGAAGAATCCTCTAATGAAAAACTGTTTTTT	CSVAGTEESSNEKLFF
TRBV12-3/TRBV12-4	NA	NA	TRBJ2-2	TGTGCCAGCAGTCACTCCGACCGAACCGGGGAGCTGTTTTTT	CASSHSDRTGELFF
TRBV14	NA	NA	TRBJ2-1	TGTGCCAGCAGCCAACCGAGCGGACCCTACAATGAGCAGTTCTTC	CASSQPSGPYNEQFF
TRBV5-1	NA	TRBD2	TRBJ2-7	TGCGCCAGCAGCTTTACTAGCGGGAGTAGCGAGCAGTACTTC	CASSFTSGSSEQYF
TRBV6-5	NA	TRBD2	TRBJ2-3	TGTGCCAGCAGTAGGACTAGCGGGAGGGTTACAGATACGCAGTATTTT	CASSRTSGRVTDTQYF
TRBV20-1	few	NA	TRBJ2-2	TGCAGTGCTAGAGATCCCAGGGGCAACACCGGGGAGCTGTTTTTT	CSARDPRGNTGELFF
TRBV9	NA	NA	TRBJ1-1	TGTGCCAGCAGCCCCAAGGGGGACATAGGAGCTTTCTTT	CASSPKGDIGAFF
TRBV28	NA	NA	TRBJ2-3	TGTGCCAGCAGTGGCAGGGGCACAGATACGCAGTATTTT	CASSGRGTDTQYF
TRBV5-1	NA	TRBD2	TRBJ2-1	TGCGCCAGCAGCATACCTGGGACTAGGGAAAATGAGCAGTTCTTC	CASSIPGTRENEQFF
TRBV29-1	few	NA	TRBJ2-7	TGCAGCGTTTTAAAGGGCGGCTCCTACGAGCAGTACTTC	CSVLKGGSYEQYF
TRBV27	NA	NA	TRBJ2-6	TGTGCCAGCAGTTACACCTCTAACGGGGCCAACGTCCTGACTTTC	CASSYTSNGANVLTF
TRBV29-1	NA	TRBD2	TRBJ2-3	TGCAGCGTTGAAGACCCGACTAGCGGGATTCAAGATACGCAGTATTTT	CSVEDPTSGIQDTQYF
TRBV29-1	NA	NA	TRBJ2-5	TGCAGCGTTAACGGCCTGGAGACCCAGTACTTC	CSVNGLETQYF
TRBV28	few	TRBD1	TRBJ1-4	TGTGCCAGCAGCTCACAGGGGTCCCGGGAAAAACTGTTTTTT	CASSSQGSREKLFF
TRBV12-3/TRBV12-4	few	NA	TRBJ1-4	TGTGCCAGCAGTTTTTACAGGGAGGGGTTTAATGAAAAACTGTTTTTT	CASSFYREGFNEKLFF
TRBV12-3/TRBV12-4	NA	NA	TRBJ1-5	TGTGCCAGCACCATATCGGGCAGGGGCGGCAATCAGCCCCAGCATTTT	CASTISGRGGNQPQHF
TRBV29-1	few	NA	TRBJ2-2	TGCAGCGCCCAATTGTGGGCAAACACCGGGGAGCTGTTTTTT	CSAQLWANTGELFF
TRBV7-2	few	NA	TRBJ2-1	TGTGCCAGCAGACCAAGAACAGGGATCTCCTACAATGAGCAGTTCTTC	CASRPRTGISYNEQFF
TRBV6-6	NA	NA	TRBJ1-4	TGTGCCAGCAGTTACGTCCCAAATGAAAAACTGTTTTTT	CASSYVPNEKLFF
TRBV29-1	NA	NA	TRBJ1-2	TGCAGCGTTACAAGGGGAAATAGCTACACCTTC	CSVTRGNSYTF
TRBV12-3/TRBV12-4	few	TRBD1	TRBJ1-5	TGTGCCAGCAGGATCAGGGGGCGGAATCAGCCCCAGCATTTT	CASRIRGRNQPQHF
TRBV19	few	NA	TRBJ2-1	TGTGCCAGTAGTTTTGGGGGGCTGGCTGAGCAGTTCTTC	CASSFGGLAEQFF
TRBV6-2/TRBV6-3	NA	NA	TRBJ1-5	TGTGCCAGCAGTTACAGAACCAGGGGCAATCAGCCCCAGCATTTT	CASSYRTRGNQPQHF
TRBV29-1	NA	NA	TRBJ2-5	TGCAGCGTTGCCAATGACCGAGAGACCCAGTACTTC	CSVANDRETQYF
TRBV6-1	NA	NA	TRBJ2-1	TGTGCCGCCGCACGGGACTGGGGGGATGAGCAGTTCTTC	CAAARDWGDEQFF
TRBV20-1	NA	NA	TRBJ2-5	TGCAGTGCTAGAACTAGTCAGACCCAGTACTTC	CSARTSQTQYF
TRBV5-1	NA	NA	TRBJ2-2	TGCGCCAGCAGCTTAAGGACCATAACCGGGGAGCTGTTTTTT	CASSLRTITGELFF
TRBV5-4	few	NA	TRBJ2-2	TGTGCCAGCAGCGAGGAGCGGCCCGGGGAGCTGTTTTTT	CASSEERPGELFF
TRBV29-1	few	NA	TRBJ2-7	TGCAGCGTTAAGGAGGGTTCCTACGAGCAGTACTTC	CSVKEGSYEQYF
TRBV29-1	NA	NA	TRBJ1-1	TGCAGCGTTGACGCGGGGGGGGCGATGAACACTGAAGCTTTCTTT	CSVDAGGAMNTEAFF
TRBV29-1	NA	NA	TRBJ1-2	TGCAGCGTTGCGACCCAGAACTATGGCTACACCTTC	CSVATQNYGYTF
TRBV28	few	TRBD2	TRBJ2-3	TGTGCCAGCAGTTTAAGCGGGAGGGATACGCAGTATTTT	CASSLSGRDTQYF
TRBV6-6	NA	TRBD1	TRBJ2-1	TGTGCCAGCAGTCTCACCGGGACAGCCTACAATGAGCAGTTCTTC	CASSLTGTAYNEQFF
TRBV2	NA	NA	TRBJ2-1	TGTGCCACGAGCCGGGATGGCGGGAATGAGCAGTTCTTC	CATSRDGGNEQFF
TRBV7-6	NA	TRBD1	TRBJ2-4	TGTGCCAGCAGCGAGGGACAGCAAAACATTCAGTACTTC	CASSEGQQNIQYF
TRBV27	NA	TRBD1	TRBJ2-7	TGTGCCAGCAGTCAGACAGGGTACGAGCAGTACTTC	CASSQTGYEQYF
TRBV5-1	few	NA	TRBJ2-2	TGCGCCAGCAGCTTGGTGGGCAGGGTCACCGGGGAGCTGTTTTTT	CASSLVGRVTGELFF
TRBV7-2	NA	NA	TRBJ1-4	TGTGCCAGCACCCAGAGGGGAATTAATGAAAAACTGTTTTTT	CASTQRGINEKLFF
TRBV9	NA	TRBD2	TRBJ2-3	TGTGCCAGCAGCGTGCGGGAGTGGGGCACAGATACGCAGTATTTT	CASSVREWGTDTQYF
TRBV20-1	few	NA	TRBJ2-1	TGCAGTTGGGGTTTTTTGGGCAATGAGCAGTTCTTC	CSWGFLGNEQFF
TRBV5-1	NA	TRBD1	TRBJ1-1	TGCGCCAGCAGCGTTCAGGGGGTGGACACTGAAGCTTTCTTT	CASSVQGVDTEAFF
TRBV7-9	NA	TRBD1	TRBJ2-1	TGTGCCAGCAGCTTAAAGGGGGCGGGTGAGCAGTTCTTC	CASSLKGAGEQFF
TRBV11-2	few	TRBD2	TRBJ2-1	TGTGCCAGCAGCTTAGCTAGCGGGAGATCCTACAATGAGCAGTTCTTC	CASSLASGRSYNEQFF
TRBV5-1	NA	NA	TRBJ2-3	TGCGCCAGCAGCTTGGGCGACAGAGCTAGCACAGATACGCAGTATTTT	CASSLGDRASTDTQYF
TRBV12-3/TRBV12-4	NA	NA	TRBJ2-3	TGTGCCAGCAGGCAGGAACACACAGATACGCAGTATTTT	CASRQEHTDTQYF
TRBV5-1	NA	NA	TRBJ2-7	TGCGCCAGCAGCCCCCTAGGGACCCACGAGCAGTACTTC	CASSPLGTHEQYF
TRBV3-1	NA	TRBD2	TRBJ2-2	TGTGCCAGCAGCCAAGGACTAGCGGCCTTGACAGAGGAGCTGTTTTTT	CASSQGLAALTEELFF
TRBV6-2/TRBV6-3	NA	TRBD2	TRBJ2-7	TGTGCCAGCTGGGATAGCGGGAGAAGTATCTCCTACGAGCAGTACTTC	CASWDSGRSISYEQYF
TRBV4-3	NA	TRBD2	TRBJ2-5	TGCGCCAGCAGCCAAGAACTAGCGGGGAAGGGGACCCAGTACTTC	CASSQELAGKGTQYF
TRBV5-1	NA	NA	TRBJ2-7	TGCGCCAGCAGCTTTAAGGGTTCCTACGAGCAGTACTTC	CASSFKGSYEQYF
TRBV20-1	many	TRBD2	TRBJ2-1	TGCAGTGCCGCCGGCGGGAGCTCCTACAATGAGCAGTTCTTC	CSAAGGSSYNEQFF
TRBV5-1	NA	TRBD2	TRBJ2-7	TGCGCCAGCAGCTTGAGGGAGGGCTACGAGCAGTACTTC	CASSLREGYEQYF
TRBV6-6	NA	NA	TRBJ1-5	TGTGCCAGCAGTTACTCGGGTTCCGGCAATCAGCCCCAGCATTTT	CASSYSGSGNQPQHF
TRBV5-1	NA	NA	TRBJ1-1	TGCGCCAGCAGTCAGTTACCCGGGAACACTGAAGCTTTCTTT	CASSQLPGNTEAFF
TRBV5-5	NA	NA	TRBJ2-7	TGTGCCAGCAGCTTGGGTGGAATTAGCTCCTACGAGCAGTACTTC	CASSLGGISSYEQYF
TRBV5-1	NA	TRBD2	TRBJ2-7	TGCGCCAGCAGCTTGGGGCTAGCGGGGTTCTACGAGCAGTACTTC	CASSLGLAGFYEQYF
TRBV9	NA	NA	TRBJ2-2	TGTGCCAGCAGCACATCCTCGGGACCCCTTTTCGCCGGGGAGCTGTTTTTT	CASSTSSGPLFAGELFF